This TCR beta chain was obtained from a study of cytomegalovirus exposure and HLA in healthy donors. The V and J ends lost 3 bases and 2 bases respectively, with 11 bases between them. The CDR3 runs to 14 residues. From germline, CDR1 is LNHDA and CDR2 SQIVND (reference sequence). Profiled with immunoSEQ multiplex PCR; TCRdb holds only in-frame clones, not every one. Of 150,000 to 200,000 clones listed, roughly 82% are singletons. The donors were part of the validation cohort of roughly 130 subjects. That cohort was separate from the first cohort, which comprised fewer than 800 subjects. General study results and limits: One later analysis, an examination of the 120 or so validation repertoires, found that first-cohort TCR clusters tended to co-occur in them. Through in vitro validation, a few CMV-associated chains were shown to be specific for CMV antigens.

This clone was seen only once. The antigen remains unidentified. This receptor was identified in a woman between 18 and 29 years old in good health and CMV-seronegative. The source material was PBMCs. The J gene is TRBJ2-7, the V gene TRBV19; D not certain. Here the CDR3 reads CASSIDSRTYEQYF. The CDR3 DNA reads TGTGCCAGTAGTATCGACTCCCGGACCTACGAGCAGTACTTC.